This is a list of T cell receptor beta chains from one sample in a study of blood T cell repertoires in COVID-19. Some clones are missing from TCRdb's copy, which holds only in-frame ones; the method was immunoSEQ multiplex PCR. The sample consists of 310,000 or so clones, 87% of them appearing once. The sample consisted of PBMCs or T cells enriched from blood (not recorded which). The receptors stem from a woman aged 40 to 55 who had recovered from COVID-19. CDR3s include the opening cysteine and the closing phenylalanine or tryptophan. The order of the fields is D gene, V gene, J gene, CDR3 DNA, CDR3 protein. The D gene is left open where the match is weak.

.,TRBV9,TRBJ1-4,TGTGCCAGCAGCGAGACAGCCATTAATGAAAAACTGTTTTTT,CASSETAINEKLFF
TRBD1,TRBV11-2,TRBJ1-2,TGTGCCAGCAGCGACAGGGCGGGCTACACCTTC,CASSDRAGYTF
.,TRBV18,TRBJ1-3,TGTGCCTGCTACAGTAGCTCTGGAAACACCATATATTTT,CACYSSSGNTIYF
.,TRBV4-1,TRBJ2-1,TGCGCCAGCAGCCCTATAGCGTTTCCGAATGAGCAGTTCTTC,CASSPIAFPNEQFF
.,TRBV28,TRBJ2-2,TGTGCCAGCAGTGGCTTTGGTGGGAGACTTACGTACACCGGGGAGCTGTTTTTT,CASSGFGGRLTYTGELFF
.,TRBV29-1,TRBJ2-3,TGCAGCGTGCTCCTTGTCGGAGATACGCAGTATTTT,CSVLLVGDTQYF
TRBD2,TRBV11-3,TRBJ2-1,TGTGCCAGCAGCTCCTCAGCGGGGAGCTCCTACAATGAGCAGTTCTTC,CASSSSAGSSYNEQFF
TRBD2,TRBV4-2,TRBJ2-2,TGTGCCAGCAGACCGCGGCTAGCGGGAGCCACCGGGGAGCTGTTTTTT,CASRPRLAGATGELFF
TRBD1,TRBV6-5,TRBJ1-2,TGTGCCAGCAGCGCCGGGACAGGGAACTATGGCTACACCTTC,CASSAGTGNYGYTF
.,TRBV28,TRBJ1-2,TGTGCCAGCAGGCCTCAGGGCGGTGGCTACACCTTC,CASRPQGGGYTF
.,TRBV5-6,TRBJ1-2,TGTGCCAGCAGCTTGTGGTGGACAGCCTCCCTCGGTACTAACTATGGCTACACCTTC,CASSLWWTASLGTNYGYTF
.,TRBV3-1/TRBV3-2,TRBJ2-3,TGTGCCAGCAGCCAAGAAACGAGTTTCGGCACAGATACGCAGTATTTT,CASSQETSFGTDTQYF
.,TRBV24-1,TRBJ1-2,TGTGCCACCAGTGAACGGGGGGACGGCTACACCTTC,CATSERGDGYTF
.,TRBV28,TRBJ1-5,TGTGCCAGCAGTTTCCGGGGCGCGGGGCCCGTGAATCAGCCCCAGCATTTT,CASSFRGAGPVNQPQHF